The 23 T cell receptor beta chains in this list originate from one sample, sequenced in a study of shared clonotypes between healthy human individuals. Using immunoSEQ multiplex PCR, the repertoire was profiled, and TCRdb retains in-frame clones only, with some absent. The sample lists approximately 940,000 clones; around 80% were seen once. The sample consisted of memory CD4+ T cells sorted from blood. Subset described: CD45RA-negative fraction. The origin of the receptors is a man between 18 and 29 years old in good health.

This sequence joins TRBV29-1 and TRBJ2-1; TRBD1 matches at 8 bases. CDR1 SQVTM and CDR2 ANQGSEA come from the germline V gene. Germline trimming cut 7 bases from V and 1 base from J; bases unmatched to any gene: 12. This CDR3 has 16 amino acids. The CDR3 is CSAALTTGASYNEQFF. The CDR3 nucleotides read TGCAGCGCCGCGCTAACGACAGGGGCGTCCTACAATGAGCAGTTCTTC.

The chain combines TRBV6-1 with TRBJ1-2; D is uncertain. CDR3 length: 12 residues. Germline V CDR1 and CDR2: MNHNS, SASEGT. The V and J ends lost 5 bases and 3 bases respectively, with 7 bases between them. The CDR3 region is CASSMGYYGYTF. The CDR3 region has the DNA TGTGCCAGCAGTATGGGGTACTATGGCTACACCTTC.

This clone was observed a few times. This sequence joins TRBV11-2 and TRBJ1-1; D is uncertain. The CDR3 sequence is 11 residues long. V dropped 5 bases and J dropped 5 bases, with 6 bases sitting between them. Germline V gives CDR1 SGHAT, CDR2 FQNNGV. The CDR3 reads CASSIQTEAFF. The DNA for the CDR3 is TGTGCCAGCAGCATACAGACTGAAGCTTTCTTT.

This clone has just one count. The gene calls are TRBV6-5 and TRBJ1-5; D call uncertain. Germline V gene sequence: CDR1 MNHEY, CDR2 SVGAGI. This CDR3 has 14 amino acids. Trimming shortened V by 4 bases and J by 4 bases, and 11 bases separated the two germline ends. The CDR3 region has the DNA TGTGCCAGCAGTTCCCAAACATCTAATCAGCCCCAGCATTTT. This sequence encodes CASSSQTSNQPQHF.

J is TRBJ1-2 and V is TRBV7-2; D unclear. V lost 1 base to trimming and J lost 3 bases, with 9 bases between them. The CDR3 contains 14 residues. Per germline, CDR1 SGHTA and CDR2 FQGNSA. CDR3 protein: CASSLGSGDYGYTF. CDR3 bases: TGTGCCAGCAGCTTAGGAAGCGGGGACTATGGCTACACCTTC.

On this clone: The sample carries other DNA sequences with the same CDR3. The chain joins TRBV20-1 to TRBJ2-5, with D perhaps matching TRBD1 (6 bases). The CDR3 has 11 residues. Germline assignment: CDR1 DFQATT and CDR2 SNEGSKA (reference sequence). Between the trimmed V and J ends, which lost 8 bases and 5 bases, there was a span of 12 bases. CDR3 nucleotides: TGCAGTCCCTCCCAGGGGGAGACCCAGTACTTC. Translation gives CSPSQGETQYF.

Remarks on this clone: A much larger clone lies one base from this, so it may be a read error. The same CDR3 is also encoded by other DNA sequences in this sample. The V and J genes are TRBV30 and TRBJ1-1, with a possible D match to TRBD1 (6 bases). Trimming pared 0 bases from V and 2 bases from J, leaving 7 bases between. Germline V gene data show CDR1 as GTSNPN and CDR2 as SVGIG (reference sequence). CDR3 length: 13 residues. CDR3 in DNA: TGTGCCTGGAGTGTACAGGGAAACACTGAAGCTTTCTTT. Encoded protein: CAWSVQGNTEAFF.

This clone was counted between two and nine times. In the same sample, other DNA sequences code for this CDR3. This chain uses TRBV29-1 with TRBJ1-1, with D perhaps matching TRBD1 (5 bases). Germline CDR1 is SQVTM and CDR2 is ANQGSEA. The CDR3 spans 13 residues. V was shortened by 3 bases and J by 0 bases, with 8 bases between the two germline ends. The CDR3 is CSVEQGLNTEAFF. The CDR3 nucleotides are TGCAGCGTTGAGCAGGGCCTGAACACTGAAGCTTTCTTT.

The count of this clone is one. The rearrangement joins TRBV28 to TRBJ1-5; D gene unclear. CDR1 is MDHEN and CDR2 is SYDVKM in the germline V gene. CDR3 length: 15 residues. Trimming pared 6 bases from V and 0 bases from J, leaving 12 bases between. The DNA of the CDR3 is TGTGCCAGCAGACAAGGAGGGTTTAGCAATCAGCCCCAGCATTTT. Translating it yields CASRQGGFSNQPQHF.

The CDR3 loop is CASRGTGGRTGELFF. The CDR3 DNA follows: TGTGCCAGCAGGGGTACCGGGGGGCGTACCGGGGAGCTGTTTTTT. This chain links TRBV7-2 with TRBJ2-2; D possibly corresponds to TRBD2 (7 bases). CDR3 size: 15 residues. V dropped 6 bases and J dropped 5 bases, with 16 bases sitting between them. CDR1 and CDR2 (germline): SGHTA, FQGNSA.

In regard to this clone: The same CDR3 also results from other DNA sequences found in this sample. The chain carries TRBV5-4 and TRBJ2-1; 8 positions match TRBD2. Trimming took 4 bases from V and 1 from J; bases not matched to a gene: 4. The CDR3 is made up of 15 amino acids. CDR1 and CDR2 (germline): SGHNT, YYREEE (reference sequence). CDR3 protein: CASSLAGPSYNEQFF. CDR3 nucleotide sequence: TGTGCCAGCAGCCTAGCGGGTCCTTCCTACAATGAGCAGTTCTTC.

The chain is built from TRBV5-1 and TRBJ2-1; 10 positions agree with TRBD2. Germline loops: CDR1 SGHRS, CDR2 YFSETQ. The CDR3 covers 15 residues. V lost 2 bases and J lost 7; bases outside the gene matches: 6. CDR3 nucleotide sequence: TGCGCCAGCAGCTTCTCTAGCGGGGGTTCAAATGAGCAGTTCTTC. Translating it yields CASSFSSGGSNEQFF.

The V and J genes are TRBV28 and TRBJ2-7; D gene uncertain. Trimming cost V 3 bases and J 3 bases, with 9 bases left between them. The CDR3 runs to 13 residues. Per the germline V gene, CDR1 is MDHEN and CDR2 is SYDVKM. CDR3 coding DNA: TGTGCCAGCAGTTTTCAGACGAACTACGAGCAGTACTTC. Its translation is CASSFQTNYEQYF.

The CDR3 sequence: CASSNWWSNQPQHF. In DNA form, the CDR3 reads TGTGCCAGCAGCAACTGGTGGAGCAATCAGCCCCAGCATTTT. The rearrangement uses TRBV21-1 and TRBJ1-5. TRBV21-1 is assigned pseudogene status. This CDR3 is 14 amino acids long.

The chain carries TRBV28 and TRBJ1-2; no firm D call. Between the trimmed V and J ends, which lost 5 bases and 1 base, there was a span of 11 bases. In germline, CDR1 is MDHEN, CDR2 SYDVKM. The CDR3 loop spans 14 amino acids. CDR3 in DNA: TGTGCCAGCAGTGTAGATAATCTTAACTATGGCTACACCTTC. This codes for CASSVDNLNYGYTF.

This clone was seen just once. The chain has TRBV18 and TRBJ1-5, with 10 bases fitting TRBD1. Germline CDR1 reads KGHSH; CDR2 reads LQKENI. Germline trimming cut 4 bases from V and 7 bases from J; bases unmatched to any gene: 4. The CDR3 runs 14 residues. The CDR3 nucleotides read TGTGCCAGCTCACTTGGGACAGGGGAACAGCCCCAGCATTTT. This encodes CASSLGTGEQPQHF.

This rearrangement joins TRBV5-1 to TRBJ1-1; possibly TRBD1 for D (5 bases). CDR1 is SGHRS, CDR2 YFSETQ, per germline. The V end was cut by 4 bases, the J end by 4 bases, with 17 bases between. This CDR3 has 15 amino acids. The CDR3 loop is CASSGGAGWATEAFF. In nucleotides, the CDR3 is TGCGCCAGCAGCGGAGGAGCAGGGTGGGCCACTGAAGCTTTCTTT.

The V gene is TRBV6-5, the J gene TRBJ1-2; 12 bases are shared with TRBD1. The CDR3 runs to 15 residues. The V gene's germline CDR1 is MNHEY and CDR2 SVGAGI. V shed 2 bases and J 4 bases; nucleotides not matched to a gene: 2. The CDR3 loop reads CASSYGTGGGYGYTF. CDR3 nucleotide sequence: TGTGCCAGCAGTTACGGGACAGGGGGCGGCTATGGCTACACCTTC.

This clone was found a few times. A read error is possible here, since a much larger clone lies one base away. This CDR3 is CASSGATGELFF. CDR3 bases: TGTGCCAGCAGTGGGGCCACCGGGGAGCTGTTTTTT. The genes are TRBV6-6 and TRBJ2-2, with TRBD1 as a possible D gene (5 bases). The ends were cut back, 5 bases at V and 4 bases at J, with 5 bases in the middle. This CDR3 is built from 12 residues. Germline assignment: CDR1 MNHNY and CDR2 SVGAGI (reference sequence).

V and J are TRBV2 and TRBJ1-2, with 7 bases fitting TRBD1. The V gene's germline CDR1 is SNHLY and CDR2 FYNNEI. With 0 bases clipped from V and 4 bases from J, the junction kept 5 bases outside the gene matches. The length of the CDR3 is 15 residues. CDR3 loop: CASSEAPGGGYGYTF. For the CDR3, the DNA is TGTGCCAGCAGTGAAGCCCCAGGGGGTGGCTATGGCTACACCTTC. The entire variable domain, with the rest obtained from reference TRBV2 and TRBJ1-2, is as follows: EPEVTQTPSHQVTQMGQEVILRCVPISNHLYFYWYRQILGQKVEFLVSFYNNEISEKSEIFDDQFSVERPDGSNFTLKIRSTKLEDSAMYFCASSEAPGGGYGYTFGSGTRLTVV.

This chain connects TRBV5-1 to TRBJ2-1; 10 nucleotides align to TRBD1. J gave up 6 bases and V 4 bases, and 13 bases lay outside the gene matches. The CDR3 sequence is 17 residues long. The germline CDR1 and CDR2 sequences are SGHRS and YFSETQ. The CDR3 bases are TGCGCCAGCAGCCGGGGACAGGGGTGGCGGGATATCAATGAGCAGTTCTTC. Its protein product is CASSRGQGWRDINEQFF.

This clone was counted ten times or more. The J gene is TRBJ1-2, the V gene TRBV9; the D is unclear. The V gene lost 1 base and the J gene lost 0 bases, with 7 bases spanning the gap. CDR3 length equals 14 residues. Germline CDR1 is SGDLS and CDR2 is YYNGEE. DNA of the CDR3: TGTGCCAGCAGCGTATCCCCATCTAACTATGGCTACACCTTC. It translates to CASSVSPSNYGYTF.

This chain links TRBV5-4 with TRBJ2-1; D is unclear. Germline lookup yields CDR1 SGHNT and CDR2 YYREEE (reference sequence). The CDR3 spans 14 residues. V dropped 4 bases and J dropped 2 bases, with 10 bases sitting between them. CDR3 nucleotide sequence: TGTGCCAGCAGCGCATGGAATACCTACAATGAGCAGTTCTTC. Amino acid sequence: CASSAWNTYNEQFF.